This entry lists 21 T cell receptor beta chains sequenced from one sample in a study of regulatory T cells in long-lasting Graves disease. To make TCR beta libraries, researchers used iRepertoire HTBI primers and Arm-PCR of CDR3 regions. TCRdb independently ran MiXCR on the multiplex PCR reads; one entry per CDR3 protein. Among more than 450,000 distinct CDR3 sequences listed, roughly 16% were seen once. Time point specified: newly diagnosed GD, antithyroid drugs for less than 3 months. PBMC RNA was the source of the TCR library. This sample was also put to use in a study of T cells in Graves' hyperthyroidism and ophthalmopathy.

The sample here was peripheral blood mononuclear cells (PBMCs), taken at new diagnosis, from a patient treated with antithyroid drugs. Receptors were obtained from a man aged 35 to 55 with Graves disease.

The rearrangement links TRBV7-9 to TRBJ2-2; 8 bases match TRBD2. Trimming removed 5 bases from V and 8 bases from J; junction bases left unmatched: 13. Per germline, CDR1 SEHNR and CDR2 FQNEAQ (reference sequence). The CDR3 sequence is 16 residues long. The CDR3: CASSPRLAPDGGELFF. The CDR3 bases are TGTGCCAGCAGCCCTCGACTAGCGCCTGACGGGGGGGAGCTGTTTTTT.

This clonotype was seen ten or more times. The chain uses TRBV2 and TRBJ2-7, with 12 nucleotides matching TRBD1. The J segment lost 5 bases and the V segment lost 2 bases, leaving 7 bases of the junction unmatched. The CDR3 consists of 16 residues. The germline gives CDR1 SNHLY, CDR2 FYNNEI. CDR3 coding DNA: TGTGCCAGCAGTGAACGGGTAGGGACAGGGGGCCACGAGCAGTACTTC. The encoded protein is CASSERVGTGGHEQYF.

The chain is built from TRBV28 and TRBJ1-5; 8 bases line up with TRBD1. Per the germline V gene, CDR1 is MDHEN and CDR2 is SYDVKM. V was clipped by 6 bases and J by 6 bases; unmatched bases: 7. The CDR3 covers 14 residues. In nucleotides, the CDR3 is TGTGCCAGCAGCTCCGGACAGGGACGTCAGCCCCAGCATTTT. Translating gives CASSSGQGRQPQHF.

V and J are TRBV19 and TRBJ2-2; D tentatively reads TRBD1 or TRBD2 (5 bases each). V was pared by 6 bases and J by 7 bases, with 18 bases between. The germline V gene encodes CDR1 LNHDA and CDR2 SQIVND (reference sequence). The CDR3 has 15 residues. Here the CDR3 reads CASSPFGGGGGELFF. The CDR3 DNA reads TGTGCCAGTAGCCCCTTCGGCGGTGGGGGCGGGGAGCTGTTTTTT.

This clonotype occurred a few times. The rearrangement links TRBV2 to TRBJ1-5; D is unresolved. Germline V lookup: CDR1 SNHLY, CDR2 FYNNEI. The CDR3 totals 13 residues. V lost 8 bases and J 5 bases, leaving 13 bases between the germline ends. The CDR3 spells CASQAKWDQPQHF. Written as DNA, the CDR3 is TGTGCCAGCCAAGCAAAATGGGATCAGCCCCAGCATTTT.

As to this clonotype: The germline gene is not matched at one end of the junction; a read error may be the cause. J is TRBJ2-3 and V is TRBV12-3 or TRBV12-4; 11 bases fit TRBD1. The DNA matches TRBJ2-7 better at its end, which makes the J call doubtful. The CDR3 has 15 residues. CDR3 in DNA: TGTGTCAGCAGTTTAGGTGGGACAGGGGGCTACGAGCAGTACTTC. Residues: CVSSLGGTGGYEQYF.

This clonotype has at least ten counts. The chain has TRBV2 and TRBJ1-4, with D tentatively TRBD1 (5 bases). Germline CDR1 is SNHLY and CDR2 is FYNNEI. The CDR3 contains 16 residues. Between the trimmed V and J ends, which lost 3 bases and 5 bases, there was a span of 16 bases. CDR3 bases: TGTGCCAGCAGTGATTTGTGGTCCAGGGACAATGAAAAACTGTTTTTT. Its translation: CASSDLWSRDNEKLFF.

The sample holds a few counts of this clonotype. The V and J genes are TRBV6-2 or TRBV6-3 and TRBJ1-3; D gene ambiguous. Trimming took 1 base from V and 4 from J, leaving 11 bases between them. Germline V gene data show CDR1 as MNHEY and CDR2 as SVGEGT. The CDR3 length is 15 residues. CDR3 in DNA: TGTGCCAGCAGTTACTACCCGGCAGGCGGAAACACCATATATTTT. It encodes CASSYYPAGGNTIYF.

This clonotype was counted ten times or more. This chain links TRBV28 with TRBJ2-2; D unresolved. V was trimmed by 5 bases and J by 4 bases, leaving 5 bases between them. The CDR3 has 12 residues. Looked up from germline, CDR1 is MDHEN and CDR2 is SYDVKM. CDR3 DNA sequence: TGTGCCAGCAGTACCTTCACCGGGGAGCTGTTTTTT. It encodes CASSTFTGELFF.

The J gene is TRBJ2-1, the V gene TRBV2, with a possible D match to TRBD2 (5 bases). Germline V gene sequence: CDR1 SNHLY, CDR2 FYNNEI. This CDR3 has 16 amino acids. V was pared by 3 bases and J by 0 bases, with 12 bases between. DNA for the CDR3: TGTGCCAGCAGTGACCCTAGCAGGAGCTCCTACAATGAGCAGTTCTTC. This translates into CASSDPSRSSYNEQFF.

In its sample, this clonotype was seen a few times. This chain uses TRBV27 with TRBJ1-5, with D perhaps matching TRBD1 (6 bases). CDR1 and CDR2 from the germline V gene are MNHEY and SMNVEV (reference sequence). V shed 4 bases and J shed 1 base, with 14 bases lying between them. The CDR3 spans 16 residues. The CDR3 here is CASSSQGGVSNQPQHF. The CDR3, as DNA: TGTGCCAGCAGTTCCCAAGGGGGAGTAAGCAATCAGCCCCAGCATTTT.

This clonotype was recorded at least ten times. This sequence joins TRBV20-1 and TRBJ2-7; 7 nucleotides align to TRBD2. The junction had 17 bases not matched to a gene; V was cut back by 3 bases and J by 9 bases. Germline V gene sequence: CDR1 DFQATT, CDR2 SNEGSKA (reference sequence). CDR3 length equals 15 residues. In DNA, the CDR3 is TGCAGTGCTAGCCTCCCTTTGCGGGAGAGTGAGGGGCAGTACTTC. This sequence encodes CSASLPLRESEGQYF.

DNA of the CDR3: TGTGCCAGCTCACCTAATTCTATTGCTACCGGGGAGCTGTTTTTT. Protein product: CASSPNSIATGELFF. The rearrangement joins TRBV18 to TRBJ2-2; D is undetermined. Between the trimmed V and J ends, which lost 3 bases and 5 bases, there was a span of 13 bases. Germline V gene lookup returns CDR1 KGHSH and CDR2 LQKENI. The CDR3 extends over 15 amino acids.

This clonotype was detected many times. The chain couples TRBV24-1 to TRBJ1-2, with D possibly matching TRBD1 (5 bases). The length of the CDR3 is 15 residues. CDR1 is KGHDR and CDR2 is SFDVKD in the germline V gene. Trimming removed 2 bases from V and 4 bases from J, with 13 bases in between. The chain's CDR3 is CATSDWDGSSYGYTF. CDR3 nucleotide sequence: TGTGCCACCAGTGATTGGGACGGGTCCTCCTATGGCTACACCTTC.

This clonotype was seen ten or more times. The chain employs TRBV7-6 and TRBJ2-7, with TRBD1 as a possible D gene (6 bases). Trimming removed 5 bases from V and 5 bases from J, with 19 bases in between. This CDR3 is 15 amino acids long. The germline V gene has CDR1 SGHVS and CDR2 FNYEAQ. The CDR3 reads CASSAGGRRDNEQYF. The CDR3 region has the DNA TGTGCCAGCAGCGCCGGCGGCAGAAGGGACAACGAGCAGTACTTC.

This sequence joins TRBV5-1 and TRBJ2-1; the match to TRBD2 covers 7 bases. Germline lookup yields CDR1 SGHRS and CDR2 YFSETQ. This CDR3 contains 15 residues. V was pared by 4 bases and J by 7 bases, with 11 bases of the junction left unmatched. This CDR3 reads CASSRRDYPQNEQFF. CDR3 coding DNA: TGCGCCAGCAGCCGCCGGGACTACCCCCAGAATGAGCAGTTCTTC.

To note about this clonotype: A much larger clone differs from this one at a single base, so this may be a read error. The gene calls are TRBV20-1 and TRBJ1-1; D unclear. The germline V gene encodes CDR1 DFQATT and CDR2 SNEGSKA (reference sequence). This CDR3 comprises 14 residues. The CDR3 nucleotides are TGCAGTGCTACTTCCAGTAGCCTGAACACTGGAGCTTTCTTT. It specifies CSATSSSLNTGAFF.

The J gene is TRBJ1-1, the V gene TRBV5-4, with a weak D call TRBD1 (5 bases). This CDR3 is built from 14 residues. Germline V gene lookup returns CDR1 SGHNT and CDR2 YYREEE (reference sequence). V was shortened by 3 bases and J by 11 bases, with 20 bases between the two germline ends. This CDR3 is CASSSGLRSSTAFF. The DNA of the CDR3 is TGTGCCAGCAGCTCGGGACTGCGTTCGTCTACGGCTTTCTTT. Drawing the rest from reference TRBV5-4 and TRBJ1-1, the complete variable domain is ETGVTQSPTHLIKTRGQQVTLRCSSQSGHNTVSWYQQALGQGPQFIFQYYREEENGRGNFPPRFSGLQFPNYSSELNVNALELDDSALYLCASSSGLRSSTAFFGQGTRLTVV.

The sample holds many counts of this clonotype. The chain is built from TRBV3-1 and TRBJ2-7; D gene uncertain. From germline, CDR1 is LGHDT and CDR2 YNNKEL (reference sequence). The CDR3 length is 13 residues. The V end lost 0 bases, the J end lost 6 bases, and 9 bases lay between the germline ends. As DNA, the CDR3 is TGTGCCAGCAGCCAAGATCCGGATGCCGAGCAGTACTTC. It specifies CASSQDPDAEQYF.

This clonotype appeared many times. The chain is built from TRBV20-1 and TRBJ1-1; no reliable D call. CDR1 and CDR2 (germline): DFQATT, SNEGSKA (reference sequence). The CDR3 is 14 amino acids. V lost 3 bases and J lost 4, with 15 bases in between. The CDR3 here is CSAREETGSTEAFF. CDR3 DNA sequence: TGCAGTGCTAGGGAGGAGACGGGATCCACTGAAGCTTTCTTT.

This clonotype has just a few counts. The V and J genes are TRBV6-1 and TRBJ1-6, with D maybe TRBD1 (6 bases). The ends were cut back, 4 bases at V and 3 bases at J, with 10 bases in the middle. The CDR3 totals 15 residues. Per the germline V gene, CDR1 is MNHNS and CDR2 is SASEGT. This chain's CDR3 is CASSARDIYNSPLHF. The CDR3 nucleotides read TGTGCCAGCAGTGCCCGGGACATCTATAATTCACCCCTCCACTTT.